This entry lists 23 T cell receptor beta chains sequenced from one sample in a study of OX40 agonist ivuxolimab in advanced cancers. The data were produced by immunoSEQ multiplex PCR, yet TCRdb's version contains in-frame clones alone and is incomplete. Found here are some 57,000 clones, approximately 84% of them singletons; the top ten hold 0.95% to 1.5%. Sequences were derived from CD4+ or CD8+ T cells sorted from blood, sampled in a trial of the OX40 agonist ivuxolimab. The receptors shown here come from an adult with an advanced solid tumor such as melanoma, head and neck, liver or kidney cancer.

This clone was recorded a few times. This chain joins TRBV29-1 and TRBJ1-2, with a tentative D call TRBD1 (6 bases). The CDR3 consists of 12 residues. CDR1 and CDR2 (germline): SQVTM, ANQGSEA. The V end lost 6 bases, the J end lost 3 bases, and 11 bases lay between the germline ends. CDR3 in DNA: TGCAGCGTGCTGACAGGCGACTATGGCTACACCTTC. Translating gives CSVLTGDYGYTF.

The chain uses TRBV19 and TRBJ2-5; D may be TRBD2 (5 bases). This CDR3 has 15 residues. With 5 bases removed from V and 1 base from J, the gap between germline ends came to 14 bases. Per germline, CDR1 LNHDA and CDR2 SQIVND (reference sequence). The CDR3 loop is CASSLLRGRQETQYF. Written as DNA, the CDR3 is TGTGCCAGTAGTCTCCTCCGGGGTCGCCAAGAGACCCAGTACTTC.

The chain combines TRBV5-1 with TRBJ2-3; D uncertain. Between the trimmed V and J ends, which lost 4 bases and 3 bases, there was a span of 18 bases. Germline CDR1 is SGHRS and CDR2 is YFSETQ. There are 16 residues in the CDR3. This CDR3 is CASSPSSRQRTDTQYF. The CDR3 nucleotides are TGCGCCAGCAGCCCGTCCTCCCGACAAAGGACAGATACGCAGTATTTT.

The J gene is TRBJ2-3, the V gene TRBV25-1; the D gene could be TRBD1 or TRBD2 (6 bases each). Germline lookup yields CDR1 MGHDK and CDR2 SYGVNS. CDR3 length: 15 residues. Trimming took off 3 bases at V and 4 bases at J, with 14 bases between the two ends. CDR3 sequence reads: CASSDPGAGADTQYF. In DNA form, the CDR3 reads TGTGCCAGCAGTGACCCGGGGGCAGGGGCAGATACGCAGTATTTT.

The chain joins TRBV19 to TRBJ1-4, with a possible D match to TRBD1 (6 bases). Germline values: CDR1 LNHDA, CDR2 SQIVND (reference sequence). The V gene lost 3 bases and the J gene lost 4 bases, with 9 bases spanning the gap. The CDR3 sequence is 14 residues long. CDR3 loop: CASSMDSYNEKLFF. The DNA of the CDR3 is TGTGCCAGTAGTATGGACAGTTATAATGAAAAACTGTTTTTT. The full variable domain, in which reference TRBV19 and TRBJ1-4 provide the parts outside the CDR3, is DGGITQSPKYLFRKEGQNVTLSCEQNLNHDAMYWYRQDPGQGLRLIYYSQIVNDFQKGDIAEGYSVSREKKESFPLTVTSAQKNPTAFYLCASSMDSYNEKLFFGSGTQLSVL.

The chain is built from TRBV4-1 and TRBJ2-7; TRBD1 matches at 9 bases. The CDR3 has 14 residues. Per germline, CDR1 MGHRA and CDR2 YSYEKL. V gave up 1 base and J gave up 9 bases; unmatched junction bases: 7. The CDR3 nucleotides are TGCGCCAGCAGCCAAGCGGACAGGGGTGTTGCGCAGTACTTC. Translated, it gives CASSQADRGVAQYF.

The chain joins TRBV18 to TRBJ2-1; D gene uncertain. From germline, CDR1 is KGHSH and CDR2 LQKENI. V was pared by 5 bases and J by 5 bases, with 10 bases between. The CDR3 totals 13 residues. In nucleotides, the CDR3 is TGTGCCAGCTCATCTCTCGAGCACAATGAGCAGTTCTTC. This sequence encodes CASSSLEHNEQFF.

The genes are TRBV2 and TRBJ2-7; D is undetermined. The CDR3 extends over 12 amino acids. Germline assignment: CDR1 SNHLY and CDR2 FYNNEI. Trimming cost V 4 bases and J 4 bases, with 8 bases left between them. The CDR3 here is CASSGASYEQYF. In DNA, the CDR3 is TGTGCCAGCAGTGGGGCCTCATACGAGCAGTACTTC.

This clone showed up just once. The V and J genes are TRBV5-1 and TRBJ2-6; D remains unclear. This CDR3 is built from 16 residues. CDR1 SGHRS and CDR2 YFSETQ come from the germline V gene. The V end was cut by 4 bases, the J end by 0 bases, with 11 bases between. CDR3 bases: TGCGCCAGCAGCCCCACCTCAGGCTCTGGGGCCAACGTCCTGACTTTC. The encoded protein is CASSPTSGSGANVLTF.

The V and J genes are TRBV28 and TRBJ2-2; D may be TRBD1 or TRBD2 (6 bases each). The CDR3 has 19 residues. Germline V lookup: CDR1 MDHEN, CDR2 SYDVKM. With 2 bases removed from V and 4 bases from J, the gap between germline ends came to 23 bases. The CDR3 loop reads CASSLNPPGAEPGTGELFF. The CDR3 nucleotides are TGTGCCAGCAGTTTAAACCCTCCGGGGGCAGAACCGGGCACCGGGGAGCTGTTTTTT.

This clone was detected a few times. The chain has TRBV5-4 and TRBJ2-6; TRBD1 is a possible D gene (5 bases). The germline V and J ends were trimmed by 6 bases and 0 bases, with 10 bases remaining between them. Per germline, CDR1 SGHNT and CDR2 YYREEE (reference sequence). The CDR3 has 15 amino acids. The CDR3 region has the DNA TGTGCCAGCACTCGACAGACCTCTGGGGCCAACGTCCTGACTTTC. Its protein is CASTRQTSGANVLTF.

The chain combines TRBV28 with TRBJ1-5; D is possibly TRBD1 (6 bases). The V gene lost 5 bases and the J gene lost 7 bases, with 12 bases spanning the gap. The CDR3 runs 13 residues. Germline V CDR1 and CDR2: MDHEN, SYDVKM. The CDR3 bases are TGTGCCAGCAGTCCCGACAGGACCCAGCCCCAGCATTTT. Protein product: CASSPDRTQPQHF.

The chain combines TRBV5-3 with TRBJ2-7; 11 bases map to TRBD1. TRBV5-3 is an ORF for which the function is uncertain. The J segment lost 4 bases and the V segment lost 4 bases, leaving 4 bases of the junction unmatched. There are 14 residues in the CDR3. DNA of the CDR3: TGTGCCAGAAGCATAGGGACAGGGGGTTACGAGCAGTACTTC. Its protein product is CARSIGTGGYEQYF.

The chain recombines TRBV10-1 with TRBJ2-1; D is unclear. V was clipped by 0 bases and J by 12 bases, with 12 bases between them. The CDR3 is 13 residues long. Per the germline V gene, CDR1 is WNHNN and CDR2 is SYGVQD (reference sequence). CDR3 residues: CASSESGVLGQFF. In nucleotides, the CDR3 is TGCGCCAGCAGTGAGTCGGGTGTACTGGGGCAGTTCTTC.

The chain links TRBV9 to TRBJ2-1, with 9 bases that match TRBD2. Unmatched junction bases numbered 16, after V lost 0 bases and J lost 6 bases. From germline, CDR1 is SGDLS and CDR2 YYNGEE. The CDR3 has 19 residues. CDR3 bases: TGTGCCAGCAGCGTAGCCCCAGTAACCCGGGGACTAGCTTCCAATGAGCAGTTCTTC. The encoded protein is CASSVAPVTRGLASNEQFF.

V and J are TRBV6-5 and TRBJ1-4; possible D gene TRBD1, 5 bases. Germline V gene sequence: CDR1 MNHEY, CDR2 SVGAGI. V was shortened by 2 bases and J by 8 bases, with 9 bases between the two germline ends. This CDR3 has 13 residues. In DNA form, the CDR3 reads TGTGCCAGCAGTTACCAGGGCAGAGAAAAACTGTTTTTT. Translating it yields CASSYQGREKLFF.

V gene TRBV6-5 combines with J gene TRBJ2-7, with D uncertain. CDR3 length: 13 amino acids. Looked up from germline, CDR1 is MNHEY and CDR2 is SVGAGI. V lost 5 bases to trimming and J lost 2 bases, with 10 bases between them. The CDR3 DNA follows: TGTGCCAGCAGTCCCCGCTTGCCCTACGAGCAGTACTTC. Protein: CASSPRLPYEQYF.

The chain is built from TRBV6-5 and TRBJ1-2, with 7 nucleotides matching TRBD1. Germline CDR1 is MNHEY and CDR2 is SVGAGI. The CDR3 contains 12 residues. The V segment lost 10 bases and the J segment 8 bases; nucleotides outside the gene matches: 10. The CDR3 coding sequence is TGTGCCACCTCGACAGGGCAGGAAGGCTACACCTTC. This encodes CATSTGQEGYTF.

This chain connects TRBV9 to TRBJ2-2; D gene unclear. The CDR3 is 12 amino acids. Per the germline V gene, CDR1 is SGDLS and CDR2 is YYNGEE. Trimming stripped 4 bases from V and 5 bases from J, with 6 bases between. The CDR3: CASSSRTGELFF. The DNA of the CDR3 is TGTGCCAGCAGCAGCCGGACCGGGGAGCTGTTTTTT.

The J gene is TRBJ1-2, the V gene TRBV4-1; D uncertain. V lost 0 bases to trimming and J lost 8 bases, with 10 bases between them. This CDR3 is built from 13 residues. The germline gives CDR1 MGHRA, CDR2 YSYEKL. The CDR3: CASSQERARGYTF. CDR3 DNA: TGCGCCAGCAGCCAAGAAAGGGCCCGGGGCTACACCTTC.

This sequence joins TRBV19 and TRBJ2-3; 11 bases match TRBD1. The CDR3 runs 16 residues. Germline V CDR1 and CDR2: LNHDA, SQIVND (reference sequence). V was clipped by 3 bases and J by 3 bases; unmatched bases: 5. The CDR3: CASSMDGTGGTDTQYF. The CDR3, as DNA: TGTGCCAGTAGTATGGACGGGACAGGGGGGACAGATACGCAGTATTTT.

The chain combines TRBV10-3 with TRBJ1-1; D possibly corresponds to TRBD1 (5 bases). The CDR3 is 14 amino acids. Germline assignment: CDR1 ENHRY and CDR2 SYGVKD. V dropped 6 bases and J dropped 0 bases, with 11 bases sitting between them. The CDR3 region has the DNA TGTGCCATCAGAGAGGACACCCTGAACACTGAAGCTTTCTTT. It yields the protein CAIREDTLNTEAFF.

The chain links TRBV18 to TRBJ1-2, with D possibly being TRBD1 (6 bases). Trimming pared 4 bases from V and 2 bases from J, leaving 8 bases between. Germline V gene data show CDR1 as KGHSH and CDR2 as LQKENI. The CDR3 extends over 13 amino acids. CDR3 in DNA: TGTGCCAGCTCACTACAGGGAAACTATGGCTACACCTTC. Translation gives CASSLQGNYGYTF.